This T cell receptor beta chain was profiled in a study of Ad26.COV2.S vaccination and SARS-CoV-2 variants. Described treatment: 15 to 20 received Ad26.COV2.S at low or high dose, single or two shots; roughly five received placebo; per-sample allocation not given. All samples were drawn on day 63, counting from the first vaccine or placebo injection. The assay was immunoSEQ multiplex PCR, and TCRdb's table has in-frame clones only and misses some. The table records roughly 500,000 clones, roughly 87% of them present only once. Per germline, CDR1 SGHAT and CDR2 FQNNGV. V was trimmed by 5 bases and J by 0 bases, leaving 14 bases between them. This CDR3 is 16 amino acids long.

The sample in question was peripheral blood, obtained in a trial of Ad26.COV2.S vaccine versus placebo. The chain joins TRBV11-2 to TRBJ2-1; D is perhaps TRBD2 (6 bases). This sequence originates from a person aged 18-60 years who received the Ad26.COV2.S COVID-19 vaccine or a placebo. CDR3 sequence: CASSGGGDFSYNEQFF. The DNA of the CDR3 is TGTGCCAGCAGCGGAGGAGGGGACTTCTCCTACAATGAGCAGTTCTTC.